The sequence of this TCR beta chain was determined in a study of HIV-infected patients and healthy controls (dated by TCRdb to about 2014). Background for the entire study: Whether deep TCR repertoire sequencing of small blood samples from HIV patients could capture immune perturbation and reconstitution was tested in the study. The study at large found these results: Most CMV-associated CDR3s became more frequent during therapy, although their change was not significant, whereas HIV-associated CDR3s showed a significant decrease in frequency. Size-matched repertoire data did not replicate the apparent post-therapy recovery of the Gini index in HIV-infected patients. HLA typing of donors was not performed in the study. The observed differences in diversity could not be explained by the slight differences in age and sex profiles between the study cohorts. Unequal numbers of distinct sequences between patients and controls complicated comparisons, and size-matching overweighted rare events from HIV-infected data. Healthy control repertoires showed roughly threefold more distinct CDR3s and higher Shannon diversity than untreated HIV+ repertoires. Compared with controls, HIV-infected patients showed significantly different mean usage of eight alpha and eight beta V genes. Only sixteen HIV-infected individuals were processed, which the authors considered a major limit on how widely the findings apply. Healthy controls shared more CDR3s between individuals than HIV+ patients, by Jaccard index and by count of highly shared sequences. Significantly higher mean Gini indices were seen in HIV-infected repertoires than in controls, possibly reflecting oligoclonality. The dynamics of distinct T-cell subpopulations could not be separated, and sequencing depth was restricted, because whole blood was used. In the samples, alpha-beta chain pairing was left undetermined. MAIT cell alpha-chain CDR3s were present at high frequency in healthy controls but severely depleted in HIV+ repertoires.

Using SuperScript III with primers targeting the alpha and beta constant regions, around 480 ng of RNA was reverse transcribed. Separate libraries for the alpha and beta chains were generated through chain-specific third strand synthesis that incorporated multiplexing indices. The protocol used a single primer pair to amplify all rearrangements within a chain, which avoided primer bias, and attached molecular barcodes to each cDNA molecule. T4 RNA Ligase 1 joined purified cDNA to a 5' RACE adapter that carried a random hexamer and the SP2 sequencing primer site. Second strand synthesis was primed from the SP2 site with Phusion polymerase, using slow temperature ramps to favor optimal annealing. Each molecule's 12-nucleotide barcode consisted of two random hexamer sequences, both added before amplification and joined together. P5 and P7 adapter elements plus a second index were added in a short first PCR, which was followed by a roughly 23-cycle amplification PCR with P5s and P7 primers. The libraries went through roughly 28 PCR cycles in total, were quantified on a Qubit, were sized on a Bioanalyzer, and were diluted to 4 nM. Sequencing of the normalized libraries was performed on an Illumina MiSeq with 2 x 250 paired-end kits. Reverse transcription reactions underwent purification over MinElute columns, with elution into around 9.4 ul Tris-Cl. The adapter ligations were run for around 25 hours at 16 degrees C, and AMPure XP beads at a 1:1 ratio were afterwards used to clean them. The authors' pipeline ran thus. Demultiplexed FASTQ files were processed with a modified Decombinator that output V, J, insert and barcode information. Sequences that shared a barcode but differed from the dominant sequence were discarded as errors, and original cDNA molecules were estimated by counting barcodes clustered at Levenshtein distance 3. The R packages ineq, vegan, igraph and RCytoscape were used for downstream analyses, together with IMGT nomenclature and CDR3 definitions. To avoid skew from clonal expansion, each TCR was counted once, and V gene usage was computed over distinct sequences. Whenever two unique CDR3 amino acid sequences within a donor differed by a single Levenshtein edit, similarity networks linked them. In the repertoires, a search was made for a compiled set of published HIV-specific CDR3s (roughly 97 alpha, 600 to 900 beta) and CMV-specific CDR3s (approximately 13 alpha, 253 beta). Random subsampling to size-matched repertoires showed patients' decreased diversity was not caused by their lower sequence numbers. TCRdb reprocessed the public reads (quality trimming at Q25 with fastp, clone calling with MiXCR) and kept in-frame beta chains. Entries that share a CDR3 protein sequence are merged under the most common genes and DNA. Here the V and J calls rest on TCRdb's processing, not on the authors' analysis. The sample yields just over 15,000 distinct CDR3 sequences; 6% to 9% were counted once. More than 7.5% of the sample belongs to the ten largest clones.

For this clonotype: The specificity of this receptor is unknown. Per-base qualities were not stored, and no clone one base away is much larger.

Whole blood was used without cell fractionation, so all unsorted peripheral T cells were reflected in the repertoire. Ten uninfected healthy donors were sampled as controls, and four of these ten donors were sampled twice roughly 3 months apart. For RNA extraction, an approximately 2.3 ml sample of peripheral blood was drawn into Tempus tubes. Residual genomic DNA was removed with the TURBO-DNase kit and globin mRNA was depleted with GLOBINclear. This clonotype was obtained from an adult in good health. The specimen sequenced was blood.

Read as DNA, the sequence is TGTGCCAGTAGTATCCGCAGCGGGCTTCAGCCCCAGCATTTT. Its translation reads: CASSIRSGLQPQHF. The rearrangement joined TRBV19 to TRBJ1-5; no D gene can be assigned with confidence. From the cysteine through the phenylalanine, the CDR3 covers 14 amino acids. Only CDR3 DNA is held: 42 bases, read in frame from base 1. Trimming costs V 3 bases and J 6 bases, and their ends lie 12 bases apart. As encoded in the germline V gene (reference sequence), CDR1 is LNHDA while CDR2 is SQIVND.